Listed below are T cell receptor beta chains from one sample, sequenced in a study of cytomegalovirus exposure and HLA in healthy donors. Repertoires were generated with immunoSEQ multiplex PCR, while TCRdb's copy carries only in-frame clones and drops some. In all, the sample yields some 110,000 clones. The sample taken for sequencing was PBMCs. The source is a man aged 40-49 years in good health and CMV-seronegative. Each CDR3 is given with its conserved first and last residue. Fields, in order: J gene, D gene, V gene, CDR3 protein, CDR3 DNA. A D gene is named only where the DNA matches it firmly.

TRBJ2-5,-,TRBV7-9,CASSLFGGRQETQYF,TGTGCCAGCAGCTTATTTGGGGGCCGGCAAGAGACCCAGTACTTC
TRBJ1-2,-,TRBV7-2,CASSLGGTANYGYTF,TGTGCCAGCAGCTTGGGGGGGACGGCGAACTATGGCTACACCTTC
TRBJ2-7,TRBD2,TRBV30,CAWSPSGRVYEQYF,TGTGCCTGGTCCCCTAGCGGGAGGGTCTACGAGCAGTACTTC
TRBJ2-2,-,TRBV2,CASRTSSPGELFF,TGTGCCAGCAGGACTAGTTCGCCGGGGGAGCTGTTTTTT
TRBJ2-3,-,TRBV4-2,CASSQDDQNGAVGTQYF,TGTGCCAGCAGCCAAGATGACCAAAATGGGGCCGTCGGTACGCAGTATTTT
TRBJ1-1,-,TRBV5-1,CASSFTGFEAFF,TGCGCCAGCAGCTTCACAGGGTTTGAAGCTTTCTTT
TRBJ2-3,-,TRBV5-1,CASWGADTQYF,TGCGCCAGCTGGGGCGCAGATACGCAGTATTTT
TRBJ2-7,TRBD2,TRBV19,CASSTQAGLAATYEQYF,TGTGCCAGTAGTACCCAGGCAGGGCTAGCGGCAACCTACGAGCAGTACTTC
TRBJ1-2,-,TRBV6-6,CATSQGNYGYTF,TGTGCCACCTCACAGGGAAACTATGGCTACACCTTC
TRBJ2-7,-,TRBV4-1,CASSRFDGTIYEQYF,TGCGCCAGCAGCCGCTTCGACGGGACAATCTACGAGCAGTACTTC
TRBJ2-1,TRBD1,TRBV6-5,CASRTGERNEQFF,TGTGCCAGCAGGACAGGGGAGAGGAATGAGCAGTTCTTC
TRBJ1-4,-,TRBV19,CASSPEGRANEKLFF,TGTGCCAGTAGTCCAGAGGGTAGGGCTAATGAAAAACTGTTTTTT
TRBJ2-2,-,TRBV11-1,CASSPWDTRGSGELFF,TGTGCCAGCAGCCCATGGGACACAAGGGGGTCCGGGGAGCTGTTTTTT
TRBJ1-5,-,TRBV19,CASSRTDNQPQHF,TGTGCCAGTAGTCGGACAGACAATCAGCCCCAGCATTTT
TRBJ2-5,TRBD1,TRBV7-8,CASSLDRAQETQYF,TGTGCCAGCAGCCTCGACAGGGCACAAGAGACCCAGTACTTC
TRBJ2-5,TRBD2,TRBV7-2,CASSRAGEVQETQYF,TGTGCCAGCAGCCGAGCGGGAGAGGTCCAAGAGACCCAGTACTTC
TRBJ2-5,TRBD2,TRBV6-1,CASSALEGLAGRETQYF,TGTGCCAGCAGTGCGCTCGAGGGACTAGCGGGAAGAGAGACCCAGTACTTC
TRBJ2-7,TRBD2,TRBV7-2,CASSLAGSGSPYEQYF,TGTGCCAGCAGCTTAGCGGGGAGCGGGAGCCCCTACGAGCAGTACTTC
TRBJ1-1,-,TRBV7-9,CASSLIGRDTEAFF,TGTGCCAGCAGCTTAATAGGCAGGGACACTGAAGCTTTCTTT
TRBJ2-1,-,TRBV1,CTSSQRLAGGNEQFF,TGCACCAGCAGCCAACGACTAGCGGGAGGTAATGAGCAGTTCTTC
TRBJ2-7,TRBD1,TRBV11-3,CASSLPGTVYEQYF,TGTGCCAGCAGCTTACCCGGGACAGTCTACGAGCAGTACTTC
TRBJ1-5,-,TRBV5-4,CASSGSPNQPQHF,TGTGCCAGCAGCGGGAGCCCAAATCAGCCCCAGCATTTT
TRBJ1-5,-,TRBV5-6,CASSKRGGGNQPQHF,TGTGCCAGCAGCAAACGGGGTGGGGGCAATCAGCCCCAGCATTTT
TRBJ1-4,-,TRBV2,CASRTTGPTNEKLFF,TGTGCCAGCAGGACAACAGGACCAACTAATGAAAAACTGTTTTTT
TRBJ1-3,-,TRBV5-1,CASSPDGSSGNTIYF,TGCGCCAGCAGTCCGGACGGGAGCTCTGGAAACACCATATATTTT
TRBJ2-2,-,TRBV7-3,CASSEQGTYTGELFF,TGTGCCAGCAGCGAGCAGGGGACGTACACCGGGGAGCTGTTTTTT
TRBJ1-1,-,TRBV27,CASQTRSGYTEAFF,TGTGCCAGCCAGACCCGGAGCGGATACACTGAAGCTTTCTTT
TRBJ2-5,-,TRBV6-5,CASSYSAQETQYF,TGTGCCAGCAGTTACTCGGCCCAAGAGACCCAGTACTTC
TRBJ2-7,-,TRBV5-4,CASSFSSSPYEQYF,TGTGCCAGCAGCTTTAGCTCCTCCCCCTACGAGCAGTACTTC
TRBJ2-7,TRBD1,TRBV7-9,CASSLAQGTGEFYEQYF,TGTGCCAGCAGCTTAGCGCAGGGGACAGGAGAATTCTACGAGCAGTACTTC
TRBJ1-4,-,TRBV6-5,CASSYSRRAEKLFF,TGTGCCAGCAGTTACTCTCGGAGGGCTGAAAAACTGTTTTTT
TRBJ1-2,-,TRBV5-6,CASTTSGRNYGYTF,TGTGCCAGCACTACGTCAGGGCGCAACTATGGCTACACCTTC
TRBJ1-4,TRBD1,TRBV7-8,CASSLRDRGSQELFF,TGTGCCAGCAGCTTACGGGACAGGGGTTCCCAAGAACTGTTTTTT
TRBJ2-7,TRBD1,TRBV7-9,CASGQWDRDYEQYF,TGTGCCAGCGGCCAGTGGGACAGGGACTACGAGCAGTACTTC
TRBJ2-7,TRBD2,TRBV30,CAWSLAGRNEQYF,TGTGCCTGGAGTCTAGCGGGACGGAACGAGCAGTACTTC
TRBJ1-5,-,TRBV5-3,CARSPRVGTQSSNQPQHF,TGTGCCAGAAGCCCCCGGGTAGGTACGCAGAGTAGCAATCAGCCCCAGCATTTT
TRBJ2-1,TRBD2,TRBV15,CATSREVGGLVGEQFF,TGTGCCACCAGCAGAGAAGTTGGGGGACTAGTCGGTGAGCAGTTCTTC
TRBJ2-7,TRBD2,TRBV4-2,CASSSGSSSYEQYF,TGTGCCAGCAGTAGCGGGTCGAGCTCCTACGAGCAGTACTTC
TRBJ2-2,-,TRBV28,CASSLSTRAGELFF,TGTGCCAGCAGTTTGTCAACGAGGGCCGGGGAGCTGTTTTTT
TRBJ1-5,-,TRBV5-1,CASSPDGDTRQPQHF,TGCGCCAGCAGCCCGGACGGGGACACCAGACAGCCCCAGCATTTT
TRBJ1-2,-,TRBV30,CAWSAPPGEGYTF,TGTGCCTGGAGTGCACCCCCGGGGGAAGGCTACACCTTC
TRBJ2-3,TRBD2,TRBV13,CASSSKPPTSGRTDTQYF,TGTGCCAGCAGCTCGAAACCACCGACTAGCGGGAGGACCGATACGCAGTATTTT
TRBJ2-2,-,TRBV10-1,CASSVSRVSNTGELFF,TGCGCCAGCAGTGTGTCCAGGGTATCGAACACCGGGGAGCTGTTTTTT
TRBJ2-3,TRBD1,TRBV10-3,CAISAGRDRGTPDTQYF,TGTGCCATCAGCGCTGGCCGGGACAGGGGAACCCCAGATACGCAGTATTTT
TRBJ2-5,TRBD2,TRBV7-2,CASSFTGLAGSETQYF,TGTGCCAGCAGCTTCACGGGACTAGCGGGATCAGAGACCCAGTACTTC
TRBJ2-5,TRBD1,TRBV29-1,CSVEGDRVLRETQYF,TGCAGCGTTGAAGGGGACAGGGTCCTCCGAGAGACCCAGTACTTC
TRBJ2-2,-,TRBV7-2,CASSSEADGGELFF,TGTGCCAGCAGCTCGGAGGCAGACGGCGGGGAGCTGTTTTTT
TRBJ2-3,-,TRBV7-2,CASSRFSDLNTDTQYF,TGTGCCAGCAGCCGTTTCAGCGACCTAAACACAGATACGCAGTATTTT
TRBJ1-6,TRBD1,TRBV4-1,CASSQDRGTGSSPLHF,TGCGCCAGCAGCCAAGATAGGGGGACAGGTAGTTCACCCCTCCACTTT
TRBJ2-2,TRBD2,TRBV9,CASSVVSSGLGGELFF,TGTGCCAGCAGCGTAGTATCTAGCGGGCTAGGTGGGGAGCTGTTTTTT
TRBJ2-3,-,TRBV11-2,CASSLDRGGGTDTQYF,TGTGCCAGCAGCTTAGATCGAGGGGGGGGCACAGATACGCAGTATTTT
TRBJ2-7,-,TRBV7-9,CASSLVQTLEQYF,TGTGCCAGCAGCTTGGTCCAAACTCTCGAGCAGTACTTC
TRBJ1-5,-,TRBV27,CATRGAGQPQHF,TGTGCCACGCGGGGGGCCGGACAGCCCCAGCATTTT
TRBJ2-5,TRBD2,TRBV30,CAWSTGTSGQETQYF,TGTGCCTGGAGTACGGGGACTAGCGGCCAAGAGACCCAGTACTTC
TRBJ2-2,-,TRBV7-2,CASSLGGVGGATGELFF,TGTGCCAGCAGCTTAGGAGGAGTGGGAGGAGCCACCGGGGAGCTGTTTTTT